The next 16 T cell receptor beta chains were all read from a single sample in a study of CD8 T cells in ankylosing spondylitis. Overall study results and limits: The study identified a TCR beta motif of eight highly homologous variants that appeared characteristic of ankylosing spondylitis blood.

TCRdb recomputed calls from the 5' RACE reads with MiXCR, one row per CDR3 protein. The sample yields 700,000 to 850,000 distinct CDR3 sequences, over 9.5% seen once. Their target antigens are unknown. Sample: blood, either unsorted or a sorted T cell fraction (not recorded which). The receptors were sampled from a male donor with ankylosing spondylitis.

This clonotype was seen only a few times. CDR3 region: CASSPGRPTNTGELFF. The CDR3 bases are TGTGCCAGCTCACCCGGACGGCCGACGAACACCGGGGAGCTGTTTTTT. This chain links TRBV18 with TRBJ2-2; the D is unclear. CDR1 and CDR2 from the germline V gene are KGHSH and LQKENI. The CDR3 consists of 16 residues. V was clipped by 3 bases and J by 0 bases, with 11 bases between them.

Turning to this clonotype: An end of the junction differs from the germline gene, which may be a read error. The rearrangement uses TRBV11-1 and TRBJ2-2; 8 nucleotides match TRBD1. Germline CDR1 is SGHAT and CDR2 is FQDESV (reference sequence). There are 15 residues in the CDR3. CDR3 in DNA: TGTGTCAGCAGCTTAGGACAGGGATGGACCGGGGAGCTGTTTTTT. It codes for CVSSLGQGWTGELFF.

The chain combines TRBV20-1 with TRBJ2-1, with D hard to call. Germline V gives CDR1 DFQATT, CDR2 SNEGSKA (reference sequence). Trimming stripped 2 bases from V and 6 bases from J, with 5 bases between. There are 11 residues in the CDR3. CDR3 DNA sequence: TGCAGTGCTAGATATCCCAATGAGCAGTTCTTC. Translation: CSARYPNEQFF.

This clonotype was counted between two and nine times. Here the CDR3 DNA reads TGTGCCAGCCAGGTAGACCGAATAAGGGAAGCTTTCTTT. Protein product: CASQVDRIREAFF. V usage is TRBV7-2 and J usage is TRBJ1-1, with D unresolved. CDR3 size: 13 residues. Germline V gene data show CDR1 as SGHTA and CDR2 as FQGNSA. The V and J ends lost 8 bases and 8 bases respectively, with 18 bases between them. Full variable domain (remainder filled in from reference TRBV7-2 and TRBJ1-1): GAGVSQSPSNKVTEKGKDVELRCDPISGHTALYWYRQSLGQGLEFLIYFQGNSAPDKSGLPSDRFSAERTGGSVSTLTIQRTQQEDSAVYLCASQVDRIREAFFGQGTRLTVV.

The V and J genes are TRBV20-1 and TRBJ2-7; 14 bases are a match to TRBD2. The CDR3 is 15 residues long. The germline gives CDR1 DFQATT, CDR2 SNEGSKA (reference sequence). Unmatched junction bases numbered 1, after V lost 1 base and J lost 2 bases. The CDR3 nucleotides are TGCAGTGCTAGAGGACTAGCGGGAGGGGCCTACGAGCAGTACTTC. This translates into CSARGLAGGAYEQYF.

This clonotype was seen repeatedly, ten times or more. V and J are TRBV29-1 and TRBJ2-5, with D unclear. V was pared by 8 bases and J by 2 bases, with 15 bases between. Germline CDR1 is SQVTM and CDR2 is ANQGSEA. The CDR3 is made up of 13 amino acids. CDR3 nucleotides: TGCAGCTCCCTTGGGGTCTCACAAGAGACCCAGTACTTC. Translation gives CSSLGVSQETQYF.

This chain links TRBV7-2 with TRBJ2-1; 7 nucleotides match TRBD1. The J segment lost 4 bases and the V segment lost 5 bases, leaving 8 bases of the junction unmatched. There are 15 residues in the CDR3. In germline, CDR1 is SGHTA, CDR2 FQGNSA. CDR3 coding DNA: TGTGCCAGCAGCCCACCGAACAGGGGATACAATGAGCAGTTCTTC. It is translated as CASSPPNRGYNEQFF.

Here the CDR3 DNA reads TGTGCCAGCAGTGGGGACACTAGCAATCAGCCCCAGCATTTT. Translated, it gives CASSGDTSNQPQHF. The genes are TRBV6-1 and TRBJ1-5, with D tentatively TRBD1 (6 bases). Trimming removed 4 bases from V and 0 bases from J, with 7 bases in between. Germline loops: CDR1 MNHNS, CDR2 SASEGT. The CDR3 has 14 residues.

The chain combines TRBV24-1 with TRBJ2-3; a possible D gene is TRBD2 (5 bases). V lost 9 bases and J lost 2, with 11 bases in between. CDR3 size: 13 residues. Germline-derived CDR1 and CDR2 are KGHDR and SFDVKD. CDR3 amino acids: CATGRGATDTQYF. CDR3 nucleotides: TGTGCCACCGGACGGGGAGCCACAGATACGCAGTATTTT.

This rearrangement joins TRBV5-1 to TRBJ2-3; D is possibly TRBD2 (6 bases). The CDR3 is 14 residues long. Trimming removed 1 base at V and 5 bases at J, with 11 bases between. Germline-derived CDR1 and CDR2 are SGHRS and YFSETQ. The CDR3 reads CASSLTGLQDTQYF. CDR3 in DNA: TGCGCCAGCAGCTTGACGGGACTTCAAGATACGCAGTATTTT.

The chain combines TRBV4-2 with TRBJ2-7, with a tentative D call TRBD2 (6 bases). The CDR3 is 16 amino acids. Trimming cost V 4 bases and J 3 bases, with 19 bases left between them. Germline V CDR1 and CDR2: LGHNA, YNFKEQ. CDR3 residues: CASSPALGVGGYEQYF. The DNA of the CDR3 is TGTGCCAGCAGCCCCGCTCTGGGAGTCGGGGGCTACGAGCAGTACTTC.

The chain uses TRBV10-3 and TRBJ1-5; a weak D match, TRBD1 (6 bases). This CDR3 is 15 amino acids long. The V and J ends lost 0 bases and 3 bases respectively, with 9 bases between them. Germline loops: CDR1 ENHRY, CDR2 SYGVKD. The DNA for the CDR3 is TGTGCCATCAGTGAGTCGGACAGCCTCAATCAGCCCCAGCATTTT. Translated: CAISESDSLNQPQHF.

V and J are TRBV12-3 or TRBV12-4 and TRBJ1-6, with D possibly matching TRBD1 (5 bases). V lost 3 bases, J lost 14 bases, and 14 bases lay in between. CDR3 length equals 13 residues. CDR3 in amino acids: CASSFGVEGALHF. Written as DNA, the CDR3 is TGTGCCAGCAGTTTCGGGGTCGAAGGGGCCCTCCACTTT.

This chain uses TRBV12-3 or TRBV12-4 with TRBJ2-1; possible D gene TRBD1, 5 bases. V was cut by 6 bases and J by 0 bases, with 9 bases left in between. This CDR3 is 14 amino acids long. The CDR3 DNA is TGTGCCAGCAGGTTTGACAGCTCCTACAATGAGCAGTTCTTC. It yields the protein CASRFDSSYNEQFF.

The V and J genes are TRBV18 and TRBJ1-4; D is unclear. Deletions cut 5 bases from V and 0 bases from J, with 7 bases between. The CDR3 is made up of 14 amino acids. Germline loops: CDR1 KGHSH, CDR2 LQKENI. The CDR3 is CASSVVATNEKLFF. The CDR3 coding sequence is TGTGCCAGCTCAGTCGTGGCAACTAATGAAAAACTGTTTTTT.

This clonotype was seen a handful of times. V usage is TRBV4-2 and J usage is TRBJ1-1, with 9 bases identical to TRBD1. CDR3 length equals 15 residues. Germline V gene sequence: CDR1 LGHNA, CDR2 YNFKEQ. The V segment lost 3 bases and the J segment 10 bases; nucleotides outside the gene matches: 12. Here the CDR3 reads CASSQNTGTGLRAFF. The CDR3 DNA reads TGTGCCAGCAGCCAGAACACCGGGACAGGGTTGCGAGCTTTCTTT.